Listed below are T cell receptor beta chains from one sample, sequenced in a study of a mutant IDH1 vaccine in newly diagnosed glioma. Produced via immunoSEQ multiplex PCR; TCRdb's table is partial and in-frame only. The data hold fewer than 35,000 clones, with 81% observed a single time. What these receptors recognize is not known. The sample was PBMCs, taken from a glioma patient whose treatment included an IDH1 peptide vaccine. These receptors were collected from a man younger than 40 with glioma. The CDR3 runs from the conserved cysteine through the conserved F or W. A D gene is named only where the DNA matches it firmly. A clone size is listed for some rows: how often the clone was seen (once, few, many), or a class if it is expanded.

TRBV11-2	12	-	TRBJ2-7	-	TGTGCGGGGGAAGGAGCCACCTACGAGCAGTACTTC	CAGEGATYEQYF
TRBV6-5	14	TRBD2	TRBJ2-4	-	TGTGCCAGCAGACGAGGGCTAGCGGGCTACATTCAGTACTTC	CASRRGLAGYIQYF
TRBV6-5	15	-	TRBJ1-2	-	TGTGCCAGCAGTTACTCGTTCAAGGAGAGCTATGGCTACACCTTC	CASSYSFKESYGYTF
TRBV6-1	14	-	TRBJ1-4	-	TGTGCCAGCAGTGAATCTACAGGAAATGAAAAACTGTTTTTT	CASSESTGNEKLFF
TRBV7-9	14	TRBD1	TRBJ1-4	-	TGTGCCAGCAGCCAAAGGGGGCAATATGAAAAACTGTTTTTT	CASSQRGQYEKLFF
TRBV4-1	14	-	TRBJ2-1	-	TGCGCCAGCAGCCAAGATAGACTGAGGGATGAGCAGTTCTTC	CASSQDRLRDEQFF
TRBV29-1	15	-	TRBJ2-5	-	TGCAGCGCTGGGGGGATTCTTAACGTGGGAGAGACCCAGTACTTC	CSAGGILNVGETQYF
TRBV18	14	-	TRBJ2-4	-	TGTGCCAGCTCGGAGGCAGGTTCCAAAAACATTCAGTACTTC	CASSEAGSKNIQYF
TRBV6-1	13	-	TRBJ1-1	-	TGTGCCAGCAGTCCGAACAGGGATCCTGAAGCTTTCTTT	CASSPNRDPEAFF
TRBV6-1	14	-	TRBJ1-1	-	TGTGCCAGCAGTGAAGGAGGGTATTCCACTGAAGCTTTCTTT	CASSEGGYSTEAFF
TRBV15	12	-	TRBJ1-2	-	TGTGCCACCAGCAGAGAGGGGGTAGTCCACACCTTC	CATSREGVVHTF
TRBV29-1	13	-	TRBJ2-5	-	TGCAGCGTTGCCCGGACCGACCAAGAGACCCAGTACTTC	CSVARTDQETQYF
TRBV7-6	15	TRBD1	TRBJ1-5	-	TGTGCCAGCAGCGACCCCGGGACAGGGCTTCACTCCCAGCATTTT	CASSDPGTGLHSQHF
TRBV10-1	15	-	TRBJ2-7	-	TGCGCCAGCAGTGAGGGAGACAGCTTAACCTACGAGCAGTACTTC	CASSEGDSLTYEQYF
TRBV5-1	15	TRBD1	TRBJ1-2	-	TGCGCCAGCAGTTTAATACCGGGACAGCAATATGGCTACACCTTC	CASSLIPGQQYGYTF
TRBV5-5	13	TRBD1	TRBJ1-2	-	TGTGCCAGCAGCTTGAGGGACAGCTATGGCTACACCTTC	CASSLRDSYGYTF
TRBV7-9	14	-	TRBJ1-5	-	TGTGCCAGCAGCTTAGCAGGGTCCAATCAGCCCCAGCATTTT	CASSLAGSNQPQHF
TRBV9	16	-	TRBJ1-2	-	TGTGCCAGCAGCGTAGCCATGGAGGAACTTGGCTATGGCTACACCTTC	CASSVAMEELGYGYTF
TRBV19	13	-	TRBJ2-1	-	TGTGCCAGCCTCCTAACAGGAAACAATGAGCAGTTCTTC	CASLLTGNNEQFF
TRBV10-3	16	TRBD1	TRBJ2-3	-	TGTGCCATCAGTGAGGCCGGGACAGGGGAGACAGATACGCAGTATTTT	CAISEAGTGETDTQYF
TRBV30	13	-	TRBJ1-1	-	TGTGCCTGGAGTGTGAGAATAGACACTGAAGCTTTCTTT	CAWSVRIDTEAFF
TRBV14	16	-	TRBJ1-1	few	TGTGCCAGCAGCCAAGATCACGGGACAAAGAACACTGAAGCTTTCTTT	CASSQDHGTKNTEAFF
TRBV6-4	16	-	TRBJ2-3	-	TGTGCCAGCAGCTTAACCGGGACTCCTATAGGAGATACGCAGTATTTT	CASSLTGTPIGDTQYF
TRBV27	16	TRBD1	TRBJ2-7	once	TGTGCCAGCAGTCCAGTTTCAGGGACAGGGTCATCGGGAGCAAGCTTC	CASSPVSGTGSSGASF
TRBV2	14	TRBD1	TRBJ2-7	-	TGTGCCACCCGCCGGACAGGGGAGTCCTACGAGCAGTACTTC	CATRRTGESYEQYF
TRBV19	14	-	TRBJ2-4	once	TGTGCCAGTAGTATATGGACAGTTCAAAACATTCAGTACTTC	CASSIWTVQNIQYF
TRBV5-1	15	TRBD2	TRBJ2-5	-	TGCGCCAGCAGCAAACTAGCGGGAGTTGAGGAGACCCAGTACTTC	CASSKLAGVEETQYF
TRBV15	14	-	TRBJ1-5	once	TGTGCCACCAGCAGAGCTGGTGGCAATCAGCCCCAGCATTTT	CATSRAGGNQPQHF
TRBV15	18	TRBD2	TRBJ2-2	-	TGTGCCACCAGCCGGGGGACTAGCGGGAGGTTTAGCACCGGGGAGCTGTTTTTT	CATSRGTSGRFSTGELFF
TRBV30	14	TRBD1	TRBJ1-3	once	TGTGCCTGGAACCTCGGGACAGCAGGAAACACCATATATTTT	CAWNLGTAGNTIYF
TRBV6-5	12	-	TRBJ1-2	-	TGTGCCAGCAGCGGGAGGACATATGGCTACACCTTC	CASSGRTYGYTF
TRBV14	15	-	TRBJ2-2	once	TGTGCCAGCAGCCAAGCCAGGGGGAACACCGGGGAGCTGTTTTTT	CASSQARGNTGELFF